This T cell receptor beta chain was identified in a study of shared clonotypes between healthy human individuals. Study in general: Each donor had three CD4 naive, three CD4 memory, two CD8 naive and one CD8 memory plate. The study's findings and limits: The donor pool, a small one, limited the genetic and exposure-history diversity represented. The generation probabilities recorded for non-shared clonotypes fell below those of clonotypes shared by all four donors.

Worth noting for this clone: Antigen: not known.

The naive CD8 population came from CD45RO-negative cells selected for CCR7, without terminally differentiated effector memory CD45RA+ cells. In the authors' workflow: In the immunoSEQ data, sequences were junction-only and lacked quality scores, so filtering differed. Method: immunoSEQ multiplex PCR; TCRdb's copy keeps in-frame clones and lacks some. The V and J calls and clone size come from that table; D and trimming were worked out from the DNA. The sample lists some 630,000 clones; roughly 96% were seen once. CDR3 size: 16 residues. The V gene's germline CDR1 is MGHRA and CDR2 YSYEKL. With 2 bases clipped from V and 0 bases from J, the junction kept 2 bases outside the gene matches.

The sample comprised naive CD8+ T cells sorted from blood. This chain connects TRBV4-1 to TRBJ1-1, with 11 bases aligning to TRBD1. The receptor's source is a woman aged 25-40 years in good health. CDR3 sequence (DNA): TGCGCCAGCAGCCAACCGGGACAGGGGGTGAACACTGAAGCTTTCTTT. The encoded protein is CASSQPGQGVNTEAFF.